This TCR beta chain was profiled in a study of blood T cell repertoires in COVID-19. Profiling relied on immunoSEQ multiplex PCR, and the TCRdb table lists in-frame clones only, not all of them. The table lists 250,000 or so clones, around 90% of them singletons. CDR3 size: 15 residues. V shed 6 bases, J shed 0 bases, and the junction held 4 bases outside the gene matches. Germline CDR1 reads SGHTA; CDR2 reads FQGNSA. J is TRBJ2-3 and V is TRBV7-2; 9 bases are a match to TRBD2. Specimen: peripheral blood. The clonotype comes from a man aged 25-45 years with COVID-19, enrolled during active disease. The CDR3, as DNA: TGTGCCAGCAGAGCGGGGGGCACTAGCACAGATACGCAGTATTTT. Its protein product is CASRAGGTSTDTQYF.